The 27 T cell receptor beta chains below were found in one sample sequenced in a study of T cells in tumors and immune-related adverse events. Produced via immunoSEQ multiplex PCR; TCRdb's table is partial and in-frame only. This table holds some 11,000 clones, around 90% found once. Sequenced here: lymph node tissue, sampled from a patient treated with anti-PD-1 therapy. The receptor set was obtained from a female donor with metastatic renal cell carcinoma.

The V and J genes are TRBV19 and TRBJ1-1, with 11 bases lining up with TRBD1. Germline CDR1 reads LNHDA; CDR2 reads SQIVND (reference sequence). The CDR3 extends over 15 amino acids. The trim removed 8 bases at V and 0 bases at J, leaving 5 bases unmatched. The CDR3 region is CASGTGGGMNTEAFF. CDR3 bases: TGTGCCAGTGGGACAGGGGGAGGCATGAACACTGAAGCTTTCTTT.

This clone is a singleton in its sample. The CDR3 nucleotides read TGTGCCAGCAGTTTGGGGACGAACACTGAAGCTTTCTTT. This encodes CASSLGTNTEAFF. The chain uses TRBV6-6 and TRBJ1-1, with D perhaps TRBD1 (5 bases). CDR3 length: 13 residues. Germline V gene lookup returns CDR1 MNHNY and CDR2 SVGAGI (reference sequence). V lost 4 bases and J lost 1, with 7 bases in between.

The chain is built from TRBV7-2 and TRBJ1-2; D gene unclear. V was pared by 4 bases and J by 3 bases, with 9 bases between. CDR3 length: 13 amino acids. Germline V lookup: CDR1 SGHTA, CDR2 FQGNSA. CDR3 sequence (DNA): TGTGCCAGCAGCTCGAGGACCGACTATGGCTACACCTTC. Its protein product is CASSSRTDYGYTF.

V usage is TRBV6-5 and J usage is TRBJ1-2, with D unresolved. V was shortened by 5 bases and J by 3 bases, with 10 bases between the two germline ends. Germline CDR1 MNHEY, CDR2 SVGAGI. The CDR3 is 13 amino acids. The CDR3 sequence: CASSPQAYYGYTF. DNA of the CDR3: TGTGCCAGCAGTCCTCAGGCTTACTATGGCTACACCTTC.

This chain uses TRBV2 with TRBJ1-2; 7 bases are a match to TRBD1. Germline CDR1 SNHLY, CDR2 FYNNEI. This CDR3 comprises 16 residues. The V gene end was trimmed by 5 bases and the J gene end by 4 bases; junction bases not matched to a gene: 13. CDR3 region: CASSRSPAGQLYGYTF. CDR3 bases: TGTGCCAGCAGTCGGTCACCCGCGGGACAGCTCTATGGCTACACCTTC.

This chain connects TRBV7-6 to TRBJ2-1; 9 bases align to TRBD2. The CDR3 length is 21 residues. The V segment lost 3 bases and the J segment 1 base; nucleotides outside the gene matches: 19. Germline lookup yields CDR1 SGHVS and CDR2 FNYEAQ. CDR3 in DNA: TGTGCCAGCAGCTTCTTGCCTGCGGGGCGGGAGGGCTACCGATCCTACAATGAGCAGTTCTTC. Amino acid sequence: CASSFLPAGREGYRSYNEQFF.

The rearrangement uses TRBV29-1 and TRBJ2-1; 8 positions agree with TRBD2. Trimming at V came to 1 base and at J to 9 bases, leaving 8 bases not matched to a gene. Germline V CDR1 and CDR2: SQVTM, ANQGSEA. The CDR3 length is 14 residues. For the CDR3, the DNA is TGCAGCGTTGAAGTTCAGCGGGAGAGTGGTGAGCAGTTCTTC. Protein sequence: CSVEVQRESGEQFF.

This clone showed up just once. This CDR3 is CASSNPTGPNEKLFF. The CDR3 nucleotides are TGTGCCAGCAGTAATCCCACAGGGCCTAATGAAAAACTGTTTTTT. The chain carries TRBV5-4 and TRBJ1-4; D may be TRBD1 (6 bases). The germline V and J ends were trimmed by 5 bases and 3 bases, with 14 bases remaining between them. In germline, CDR1 is SGHNT, CDR2 YYREEE (reference sequence). The CDR3 loop spans 15 amino acids.

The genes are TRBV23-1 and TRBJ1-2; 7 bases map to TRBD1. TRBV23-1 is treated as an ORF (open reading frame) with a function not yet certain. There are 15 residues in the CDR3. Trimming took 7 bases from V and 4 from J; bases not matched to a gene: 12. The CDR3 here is CASIYYGTARYGYTF. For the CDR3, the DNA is TGCGCCAGCATATACTACGGGACAGCCCGCTATGGCTACACCTTC.

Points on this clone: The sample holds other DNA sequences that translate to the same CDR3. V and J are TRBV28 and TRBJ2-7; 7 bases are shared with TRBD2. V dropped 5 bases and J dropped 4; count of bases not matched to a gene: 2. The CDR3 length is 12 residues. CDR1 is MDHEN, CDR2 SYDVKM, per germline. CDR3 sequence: CASSLGGYEQYF. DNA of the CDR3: TGTGCCAGCAGTCTGGGGGGGTACGAGCAGTACTTC.

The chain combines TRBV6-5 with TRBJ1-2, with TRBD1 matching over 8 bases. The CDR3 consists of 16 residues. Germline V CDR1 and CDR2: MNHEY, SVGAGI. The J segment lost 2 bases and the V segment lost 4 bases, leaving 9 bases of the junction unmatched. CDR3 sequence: CASSSPRTGTNYGYTF. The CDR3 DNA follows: TGTGCCAGCAGTTCGCCCCGGACAGGGACCAACTATGGCTACACCTTC.

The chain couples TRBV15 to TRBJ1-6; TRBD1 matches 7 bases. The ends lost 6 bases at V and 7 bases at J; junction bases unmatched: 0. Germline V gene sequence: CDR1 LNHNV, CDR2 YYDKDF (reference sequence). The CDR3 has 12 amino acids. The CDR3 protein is CATRTGNSPLHF. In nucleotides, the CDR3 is TGTGCCACCAGGACAGGGAATTCACCCCTCCACTTT.

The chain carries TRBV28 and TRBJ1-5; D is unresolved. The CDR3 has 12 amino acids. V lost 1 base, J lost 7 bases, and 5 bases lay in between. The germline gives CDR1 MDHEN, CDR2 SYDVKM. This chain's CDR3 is CASSLSLQPQHF. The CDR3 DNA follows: TGTGCCAGCAGTTTATCTCTCCAGCCCCAGCATTTT.

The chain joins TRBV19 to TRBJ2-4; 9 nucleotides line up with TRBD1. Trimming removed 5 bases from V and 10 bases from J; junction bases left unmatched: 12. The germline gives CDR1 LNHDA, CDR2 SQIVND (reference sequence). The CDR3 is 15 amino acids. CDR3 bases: TGTGCCAGTAGTTTTCTTTCCGGGACAGGGCGAATTCAGTACTTC. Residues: CASSFLSGTGRIQYF.

The CDR3 sequence is CASSLRDNPVTGELFF. In DNA form, the CDR3 reads TGCGCCAGCAGCCTAAGGGACAACCCTGTCACCGGGGAGCTGTTTTTT. The chain combines TRBV4-3 with TRBJ2-2; weak D call: TRBD1 (6 bases). Trimming shortened V by 4 bases and J by 4 bases, and 16 bases separated the two germline ends. Germline CDR1 is LGHNA and CDR2 is YSLEER. The CDR3 totals 16 residues.

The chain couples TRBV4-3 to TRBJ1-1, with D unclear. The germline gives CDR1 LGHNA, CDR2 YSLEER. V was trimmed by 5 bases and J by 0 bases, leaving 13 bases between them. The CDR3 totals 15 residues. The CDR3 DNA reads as TGCGCCAGCAGCGCTAGGCTCCAATTGAACACTGAAGCTTTCTTT. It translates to CASSARLQLNTEAFF.

Written as DNA, the CDR3 is TGTGCCAGCAGCCCGGGGACAGGGTATAGCAATCAGCCCCAGCATTTT. Protein: CASSPGTGYSNQPQHF. The chain employs TRBV9 and TRBJ1-5; 9 bases are a match to TRBD1. With V trimmed by 4 bases and J by 0 bases, 5 bases remained unmatched. This CDR3 is 16 amino acids long. Germline assignment: CDR1 SGDLS and CDR2 YYNGEE.

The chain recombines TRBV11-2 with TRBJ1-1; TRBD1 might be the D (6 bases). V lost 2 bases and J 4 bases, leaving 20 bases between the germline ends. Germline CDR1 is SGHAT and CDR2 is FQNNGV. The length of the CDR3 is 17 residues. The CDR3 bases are TGTGCCAGCAGCTTAATGGATACAGGGTTTTGGAGCACTGAAGCTTTCTTT. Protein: CASSLMDTGFWSTEAFF.

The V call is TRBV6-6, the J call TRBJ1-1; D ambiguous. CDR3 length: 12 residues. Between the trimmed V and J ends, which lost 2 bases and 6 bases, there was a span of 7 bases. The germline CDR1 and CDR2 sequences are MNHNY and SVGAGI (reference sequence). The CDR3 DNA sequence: TGTGCCAGCAGTTACGTGGAAGCTGAAGCTTTCTTT. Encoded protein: CASSYVEAEAFF.

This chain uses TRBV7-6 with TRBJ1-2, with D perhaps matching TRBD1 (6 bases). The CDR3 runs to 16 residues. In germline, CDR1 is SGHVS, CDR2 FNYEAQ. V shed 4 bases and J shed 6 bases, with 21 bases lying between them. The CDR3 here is CASSWRGGASRNGYTF. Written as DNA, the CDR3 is TGTGCCAGCAGCTGGAGGGGGGGGGCGTCCCGGAATGGCTACACCTTC.

CDR3 coding DNA: TGTGCCACCCAGGCTTATAGCAATCAGCCCCAGCATTTT. This encodes CATQAYSNQPQHF. V and J are TRBV28 and TRBJ1-5; D gene ambiguous. Germline values: CDR1 MDHEN, CDR2 SYDVKM. The CDR3 runs 13 residues. V lost 10 bases and J 0 bases, leaving 10 bases between the germline ends. The full variable domain, its missing parts supplied by reference TRBV28 and TRBJ1-5, is DVKVTQSSRYLVKRTGEKVFLECVQDMDHENMFWYRQDPGLGLRLIYFSYDVKMKEKGDIPEGYSVSREKKERFSLILESASTNQTSMYLCATQAYSNQPQHFGDGTRLSIL.

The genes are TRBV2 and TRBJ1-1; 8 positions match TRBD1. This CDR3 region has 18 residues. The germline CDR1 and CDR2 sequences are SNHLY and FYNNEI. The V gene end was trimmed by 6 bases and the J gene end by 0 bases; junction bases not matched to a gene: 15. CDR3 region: CASRALPGTGNMNTEAFF. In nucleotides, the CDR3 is TGTGCCAGCAGAGCCTTGCCCGGGACAGGAAACATGAACACTGAAGCTTTCTTT.

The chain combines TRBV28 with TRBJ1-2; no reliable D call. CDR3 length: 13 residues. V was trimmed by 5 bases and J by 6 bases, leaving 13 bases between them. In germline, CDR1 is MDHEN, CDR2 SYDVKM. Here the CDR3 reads CASSPHSWHGYTF. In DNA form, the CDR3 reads TGTGCCAGCAGTCCACACAGTTGGCATGGCTACACCTTC.

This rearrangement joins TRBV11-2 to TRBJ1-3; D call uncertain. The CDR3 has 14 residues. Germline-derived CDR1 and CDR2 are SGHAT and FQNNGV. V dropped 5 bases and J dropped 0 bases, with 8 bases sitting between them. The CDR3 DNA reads TGTGCCAGCAGCATCGAAAACTCTGGAAACACCATATATTTT. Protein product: CASSIENSGNTIYF.

CDR3 DNA: TGCGCCAGCAGTGAGCGGAGGGGTGGTGGGAGTGAAAAACTGTTTTTT. Translation gives CASSERRGGGSEKLFF. This sequence joins TRBV10-2 and TRBJ1-4; maybe TRBD1 (5 bases). V was pared by 2 bases and J by 7 bases, with 17 bases between. The germline CDR1 and CDR2 sequences are WSHSY and SAAADI. This CDR3 has 16 residues.

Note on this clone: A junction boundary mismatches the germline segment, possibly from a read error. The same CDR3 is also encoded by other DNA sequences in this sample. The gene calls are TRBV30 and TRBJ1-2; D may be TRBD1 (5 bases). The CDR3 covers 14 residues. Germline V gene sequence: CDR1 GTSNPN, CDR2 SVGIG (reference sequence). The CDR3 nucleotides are TGCGCCTGGAGTTCGGGACTGCTAGGCTATGGCTACACCTTC. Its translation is CAWSSGLLGYGYTF. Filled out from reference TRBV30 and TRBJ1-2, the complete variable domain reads SQTIHQWPATLVQPVGSPLSLECTVEGTSNPNLYWYRQAAGRGLQLLFYSVGIGQISSEVPQNLSASRPQDRQFILSSKKLLLSDSGFYLCAWSSGLLGYGYTFGSGTRLTVV.

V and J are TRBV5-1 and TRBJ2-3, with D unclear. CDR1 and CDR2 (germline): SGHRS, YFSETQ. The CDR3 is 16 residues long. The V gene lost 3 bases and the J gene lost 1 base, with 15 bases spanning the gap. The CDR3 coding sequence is TGCGCCAGCAGCTCAGGCGGCCTCTCGGGCACAGATACGCAGTATTTT. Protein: CASSSGGLSGTDTQYF.